A single TCR beta chain is shown here with its context. With 2 bases clipped from V and 5 bases from J, the junction kept 5 bases outside the gene matches. The CDR3 has 14 amino acids. Germline CDR1 is LGHNA and CDR2 is YSLEER. The sample comes from a study of T cells in tuberculosis. TCRdb keeps only in-frame clones here, not all; method: immunoSEQ multiplex PCR. Of approximately 57,000 clones listed, roughly 86% were seen once; the top ten hold 20% to 25%. Cells were sorted from thawed PBMC rested overnight and stained with GMM-loaded CD1B tetramer, viability dye and anti-CD3. CD1B tetramers were loaded with Rhodococcus equi-derived C32 glucose monomycolate.

This sequence was found in an adult woman with latent tuberculosis. The chain recombines TRBV4-3 with TRBJ1-2; 7 positions match TRBD1. What was sequenced was CD1b-GMM tetramer-negative cells sorted from PBMCs. This CDR3 reads CASSQPGQRYGYTF. In DNA form, the CDR3 reads TGCGCCAGCAGCCAACCGGGACAGAGATATGGCTACACCTTC.